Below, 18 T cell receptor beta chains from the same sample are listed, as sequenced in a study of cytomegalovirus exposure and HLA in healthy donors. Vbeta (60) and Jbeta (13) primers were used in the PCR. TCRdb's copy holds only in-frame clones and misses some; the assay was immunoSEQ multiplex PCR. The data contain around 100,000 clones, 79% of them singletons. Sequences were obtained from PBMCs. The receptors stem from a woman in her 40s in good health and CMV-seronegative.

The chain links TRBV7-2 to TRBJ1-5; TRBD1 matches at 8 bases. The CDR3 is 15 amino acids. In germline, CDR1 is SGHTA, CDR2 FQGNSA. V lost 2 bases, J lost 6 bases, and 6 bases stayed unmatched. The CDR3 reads CASSLIGQGVQPQHF. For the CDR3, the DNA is TGTGCCAGCAGCTTAATTGGACAGGGAGTTCAGCCCCAGCATTTT.

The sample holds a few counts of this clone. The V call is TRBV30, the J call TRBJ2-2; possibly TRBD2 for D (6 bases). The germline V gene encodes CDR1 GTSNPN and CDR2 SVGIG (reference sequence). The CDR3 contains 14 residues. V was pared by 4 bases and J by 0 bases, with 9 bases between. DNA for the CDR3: TGTGCCTGGAAACGACTAGCGAACACCGGGGAGCTGTTTTTT. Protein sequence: CAWKRLANTGELFF.

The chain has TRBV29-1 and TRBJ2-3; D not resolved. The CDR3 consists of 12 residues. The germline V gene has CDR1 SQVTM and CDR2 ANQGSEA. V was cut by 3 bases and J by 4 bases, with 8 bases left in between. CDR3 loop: CSVEKRADTQYF. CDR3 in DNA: TGCAGCGTTGAGAAAAGAGCAGATACGCAGTATTTT.

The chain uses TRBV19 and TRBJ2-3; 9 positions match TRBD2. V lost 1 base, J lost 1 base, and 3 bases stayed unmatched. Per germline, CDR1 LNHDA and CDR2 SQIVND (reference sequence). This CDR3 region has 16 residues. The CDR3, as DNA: TGTGCCAGTAGTATAGTTAGCGGGGGTGGCACAGATACGCAGTATTTT. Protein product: CASSIVSGGGTDTQYF. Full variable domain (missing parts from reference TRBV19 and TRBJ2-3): DGGITQSPKYLFRKEGQNVTLSCEQNLNHDAMYWYRQDPGQGLRLIYYSQIVNDFQKGDIAEGYSVSREKKESFPLTVTSAQKNPTAFYLCASSIVSGGGTDTQYFGPGTRLTVL.

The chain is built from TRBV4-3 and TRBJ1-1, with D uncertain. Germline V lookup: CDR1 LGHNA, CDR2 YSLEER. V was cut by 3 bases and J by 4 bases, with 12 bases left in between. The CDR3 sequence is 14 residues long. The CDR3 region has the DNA TGCGCCAGCAGCCAGAGCGGACGGGGCACTGAAGCTTTCTTT. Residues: CASSQSGRGTEAFF.

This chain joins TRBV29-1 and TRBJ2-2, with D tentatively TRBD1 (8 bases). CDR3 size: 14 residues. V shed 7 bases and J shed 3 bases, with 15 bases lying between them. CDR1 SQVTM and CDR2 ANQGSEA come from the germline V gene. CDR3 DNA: TGCAGCGCTGGAACAGGGGGGGACACCGGGGAGCTGTTTTTT. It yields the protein CSAGTGGDTGELFF.

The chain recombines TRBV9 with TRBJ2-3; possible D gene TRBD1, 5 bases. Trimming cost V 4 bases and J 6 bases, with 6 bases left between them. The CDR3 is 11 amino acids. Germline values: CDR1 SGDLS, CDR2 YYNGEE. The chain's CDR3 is CASSHRDTQYF. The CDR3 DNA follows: TGTGCCAGCAGCCACAGGGATACGCAGTATTTT.

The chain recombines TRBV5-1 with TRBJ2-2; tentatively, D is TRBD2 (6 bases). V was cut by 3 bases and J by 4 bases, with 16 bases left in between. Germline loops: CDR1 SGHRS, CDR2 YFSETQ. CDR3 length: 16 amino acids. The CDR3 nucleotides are TGCGCCAGCAGCTCTTCCCCCCGACTAGGCACCGGGGAGCTGTTTTTT. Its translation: CASSSSPRLGTGELFF.

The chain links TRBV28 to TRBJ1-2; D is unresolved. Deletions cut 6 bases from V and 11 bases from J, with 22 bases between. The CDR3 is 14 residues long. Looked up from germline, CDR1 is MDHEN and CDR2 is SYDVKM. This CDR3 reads CASSRPPEEEEYTF. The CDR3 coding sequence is TGTGCCAGCAGCAGGCCTCCCGAGGAGGAGGAATACACCTTC.

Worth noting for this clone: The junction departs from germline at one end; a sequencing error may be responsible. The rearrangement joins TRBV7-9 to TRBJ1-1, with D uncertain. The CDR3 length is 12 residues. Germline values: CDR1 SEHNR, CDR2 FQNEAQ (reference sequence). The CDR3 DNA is TGTTCCAGCAGCGGTTCGGGGTTGAAAGCTTTCTTT. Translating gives CSSSGSGLKAFF. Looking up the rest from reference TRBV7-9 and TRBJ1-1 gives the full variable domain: DTGVSQNPRHKITKRGQNVTFRCDPISEHNRLYWYRQTLGQGPEFLTYFQNEAQLEKSRLLSDRFSAERPKGSFSTLEIQRTEQGDSAMYLCSSSGSGLKAFFGQGTRLTVV.

The CDR3 nucleotides read TGTGCCCTCCGGGACACCGAGTCCAATGGCTACACCTTC. Protein product: CALRDTESNGYTF. The chain combines TRBV10-3 with TRBJ1-2; possible D gene TRBD1, 6 bases. CDR3 length equals 13 residues. Germline V gives CDR1 ENHRY, CDR2 SYGVKD. V lost 11 bases, J lost 6 bases, and 19 bases lay in between.

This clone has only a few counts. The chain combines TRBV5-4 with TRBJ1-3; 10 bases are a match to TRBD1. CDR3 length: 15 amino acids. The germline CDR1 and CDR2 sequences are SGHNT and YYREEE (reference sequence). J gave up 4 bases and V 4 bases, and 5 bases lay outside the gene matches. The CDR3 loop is CASSIRTGGGNTIYF. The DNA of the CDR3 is TGTGCCAGCAGCATTCGGACAGGGGGAGGAAACACCATATATTTT.

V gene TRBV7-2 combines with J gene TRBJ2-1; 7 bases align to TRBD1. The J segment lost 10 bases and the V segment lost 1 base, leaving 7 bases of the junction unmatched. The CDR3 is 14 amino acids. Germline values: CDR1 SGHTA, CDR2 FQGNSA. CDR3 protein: CASSLGNRGREQFF. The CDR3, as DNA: TGTGCCAGCAGCTTAGGAAACAGGGGTCGAGAGCAGTTCTTC.

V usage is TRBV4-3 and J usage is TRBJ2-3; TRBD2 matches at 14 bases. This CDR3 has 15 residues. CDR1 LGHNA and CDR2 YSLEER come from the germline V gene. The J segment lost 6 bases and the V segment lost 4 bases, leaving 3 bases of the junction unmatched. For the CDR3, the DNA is TGCGCCAGCAGCCGGACTAGCGGGGGGAGCGATACGCAGTATTTT. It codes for CASSRTSGGSDTQYF.

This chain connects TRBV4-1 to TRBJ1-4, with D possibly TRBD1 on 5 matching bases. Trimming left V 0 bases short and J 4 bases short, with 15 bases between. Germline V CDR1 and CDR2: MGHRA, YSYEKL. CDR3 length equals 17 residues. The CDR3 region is CASSQDLSGASNEKLFF. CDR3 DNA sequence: TGCGCCAGCAGCCAAGATCTTTCTGGGGCCAGTAATGAAAAACTGTTTTTT.

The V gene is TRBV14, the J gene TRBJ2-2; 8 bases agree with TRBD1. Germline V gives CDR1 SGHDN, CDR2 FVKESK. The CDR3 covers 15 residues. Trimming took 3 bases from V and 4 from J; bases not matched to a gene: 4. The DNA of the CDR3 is TGTGCCAGCAGCCAGGACAGGGCGAGCACCGGGGAGCTGTTTTTT. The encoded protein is CASSQDRASTGELFF.

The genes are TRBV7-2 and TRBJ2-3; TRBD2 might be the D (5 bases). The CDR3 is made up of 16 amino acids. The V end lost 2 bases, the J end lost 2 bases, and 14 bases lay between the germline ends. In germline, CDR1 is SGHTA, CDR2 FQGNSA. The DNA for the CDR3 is TGTGCCAGCAGCTTATTCGGCGGAGGTGTCACAGATACGCAGTATTTT. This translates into CASSLFGGGVTDTQYF.

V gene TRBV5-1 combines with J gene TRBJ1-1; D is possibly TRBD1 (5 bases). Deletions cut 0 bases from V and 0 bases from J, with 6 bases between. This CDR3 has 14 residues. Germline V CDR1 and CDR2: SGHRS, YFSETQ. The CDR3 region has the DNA TGCGCCAGCAGCTTGGGACAGATGAACACTGAAGCTTTCTTT. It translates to CASSLGQMNTEAFF.